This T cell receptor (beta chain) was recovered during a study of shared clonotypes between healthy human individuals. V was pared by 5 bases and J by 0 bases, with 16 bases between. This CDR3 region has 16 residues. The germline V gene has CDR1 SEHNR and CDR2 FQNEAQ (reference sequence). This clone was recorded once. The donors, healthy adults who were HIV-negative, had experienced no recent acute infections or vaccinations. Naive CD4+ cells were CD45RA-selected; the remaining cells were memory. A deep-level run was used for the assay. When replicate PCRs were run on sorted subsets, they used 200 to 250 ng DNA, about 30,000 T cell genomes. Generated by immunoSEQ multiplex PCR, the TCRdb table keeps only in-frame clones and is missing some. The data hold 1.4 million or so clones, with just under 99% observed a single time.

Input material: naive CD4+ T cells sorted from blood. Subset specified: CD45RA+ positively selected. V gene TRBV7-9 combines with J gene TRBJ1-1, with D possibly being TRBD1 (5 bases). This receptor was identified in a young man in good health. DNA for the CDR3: TGTGCCAGCAGCCCCCACGGTCGGGGCTTGAACACTGAAGCTTTCTTT. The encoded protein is CASSPHGRGLNTEAFF.